These 24 T cell receptor beta chains came from one sample sequenced in a study of Graves' ophthalmopathy and Graves' hyperthyroidism. TCR beta CDR3 regions were amplified from RNA transcripts. First-round RT-PCR used HTBI primers; second-round multiplex PCR followed. TCRdb itself ran the multiplex PCR reads through MiXCR, one entry per CDR3 protein. This table holds about 160,000 distinct CDR3 sequences, over 35% found once. The sequencing sample was made of peripheral blood. These receptors were taken from a woman between 40 and 50 years old with Graves' ophthalmopathy.

The chain employs TRBV12-3 or TRBV12-4 and TRBJ2-7; maybe TRBD1 (5 bases). This CDR3 spans 15 amino acids. V was shortened by 1 base and J by 3 bases, with 13 bases between the two germline ends. The CDR3 nucleotides are TGTGCCAGCAGTTTAGGGCAGGGCAATTACTACGAGCAGTACTTC. Its protein is CASSLGQGNYYEQYF.

DNA for the CDR3: TGTGCCTGGAGTTCCGGCGGATTTGACGGCACTGAAGCTTTCTTT. Protein product: CAWSSGGFDGTEAFF. The chain is built from TRBV30 and TRBJ1-1; D not resolved. V lost 2 bases, J lost 4 bases, and 17 bases lay in between. The CDR3 loop spans 15 amino acids. Germline CDR1 GTSNPN, CDR2 SVGIG (reference sequence).

Many counts were recorded for this clonotype. This chain joins TRBV28 and TRBJ1-2, with D perhaps matching TRBD1 (5 bases). This CDR3 has 14 residues. V lost 2 bases and J lost 6, with 13 bases in between. The V gene's germline CDR1 is MDHEN and CDR2 SYDVKM. CDR3 sequence: CASSLIGTFNGYTF. CDR3 nucleotide sequence: TGTGCCAGCAGTTTAATTGGGACCTTTAATGGCTACACCTTC.

This clonotype was recorded many times. The rearrangement uses TRBV11-2 and TRBJ1-1, with 7 bases lining up with TRBD1. Germline loops: CDR1 SGHAT, CDR2 FQNNGV. This CDR3 is 12 amino acids long. V lost 4 bases and J lost 5; bases outside the gene matches: 1. The CDR3 reads CASSSGGTEAFF. Written as DNA, the CDR3 is TGTGCCAGCAGCTCAGGGGGTACTGAAGCTTTCTTT.

The chain uses TRBV6-2 or TRBV6-3 and TRBJ1-1, with TRBD1 matching over 7 bases. This CDR3 is built from 14 residues. Germline lookup yields CDR1 MNHEY and CDR2 SVGEGT. Trimming at V came to 10 bases and at J to 5 bases, leaving 13 bases not matched to a gene. The CDR3 loop reads CATALLGGNTEAFF. The CDR3 DNA sequence: TGTGCCACCGCCCTTTTAGGGGGCAATACTGAAGCTTTCTTT.

On this clonotype itself: One end of the junction varies from germline; a read error may be responsible. The chain uses TRBV4-3 and TRBJ2-5, with D unresolved. The CDR3 runs to 13 residues. Germline assignment: CDR1 LGHNA and CDR2 YSLEER. CDR3 region: CASSHPPGPLGDF. The CDR3 DNA sequence: TGCGCCAGCAGCCATCCTCCCGGACCCCTCGGAGACTTC.

This clonotype was recorded many times. The rearrangement joins TRBV2 to TRBJ1-6, with TRBD1 identical over 10 bases. V shed 4 bases, J shed 7 bases, and the junction held 7 bases outside the gene matches. CDR3 length: 16 residues. Per the germline V gene, CDR1 is SNHLY and CDR2 is FYNNEI. CDR3 region: CASSVGQGVENSPLHF. The CDR3 region has the DNA TGTGCCAGCAGTGTAGGACAGGGGGTAGAGAATTCACCCCTCCACTTT.

This clonotype was seen many times. Written as DNA, the CDR3 is TGTGCCAGCAGCCCCAGACAGGACTCGTACCAAGAGACCCAGTACTTC. Amino acids: CASSPRQDSYQETQYF. V usage is TRBV7-8 and J usage is TRBJ2-5; possibly TRBD1 for D (6 bases). This CDR3 region has 16 residues. Trimming removed 5 bases from V and 0 bases from J, with 16 bases in between. Germline assignment: CDR1 SGHVS and CDR2 FQNEAQ.

This clonotype was detected ten times or more. The chain couples TRBV12-3 or TRBV12-4 to TRBJ1-2, with TRBD1 as a possible D gene (5 bases). The V end lost 5 bases, the J end lost 4 bases, and 11 bases lay between the germline ends. The CDR3 totals 13 residues. CDR3 in amino acids: CASSSQGIYGYTF. The CDR3 DNA is TGTGCCAGCAGTAGCCAGGGAATCTATGGCTACACCTTC.

This chain connects TRBV28 to TRBJ2-7, with D unclear. Germline loops: CDR1 MDHEN, CDR2 SYDVKM. CDR3 length equals 14 residues. V was shortened by 0 bases and J by 2 bases, with 8 bases between the two germline ends. Written as DNA, the CDR3 is TGTGCCAGCAGTTTATGGGGGAAACCCTACGAGCAGTACTTC. It specifies CASSLWGKPYEQYF. Together with reference TRBV28 and TRBJ2-7, the CDR3 gives the full variable domain: DVKVTQSSRYLVKRTGEKVFLECVQDMDHENMFWYRQDPGLGLRLIYFSYDVKMKEKGDIPEGYSVSREKKERFSLILESASTNQTSMYLCASSLWGKPYEQYFGPGTRLTVT.

J is TRBJ2-7 and V is TRBV7-9, with D tentatively TRBD2 (6 bases). CDR3 length: 13 amino acids. In germline, CDR1 is SEHNR, CDR2 FQNEAQ (reference sequence). Trimming took 0 bases from V and 6 from J, leaving 9 bases between them. CDR3 nucleotides: TGTGCCAGCAGCTTAGCGCCTAGCGTCGAGCAGTACTTC. Its protein product is CASSLAPSVEQYF.

The rearrangement joins TRBV12-3 or TRBV12-4 to TRBJ2-7, with TRBD1 matching 9 bases. This CDR3 is 12 amino acids long. The V and J ends lost 10 bases and 5 bases, in that order; junction bases with no gene match: 6. In nucleotides, the CDR3 is TGTGCCACCAAGGGACAGGGACACGAGCAGTACTTC. Translation: CATKGQGHEQYF.

The sample holds a few counts of this clonotype. The V and J genes are TRBV6-1 and TRBJ1-1, with 9 positions matching TRBD1. V shed 5 bases, J shed 5 bases, and the junction held 6 bases outside the gene matches. The V gene's germline CDR1 is MNHNS and CDR2 SASEGT. The CDR3 contains 14 residues. The CDR3 protein is CASSRDRVRTEAFF. The CDR3 nucleotides read TGTGCCAGCAGTAGGGACAGGGTGAGGACTGAAGCTTTCTTT.

The rearrangement uses TRBV12-3 or TRBV12-4 and TRBJ1-5; 10 bases are a match to TRBD1. J lost 6 bases, V lost 6 bases, and 8 bases had no gene match. The CDR3 length is 15 residues. The CDR3 nucleotides read TGTGCCAGCAGCTCGACAGGGGGCGAGGGTCAGCCCCAGCATTTT. It yields the protein CASSSTGGEGQPQHF.

This clonotype was counted many times. The chain joins TRBV7-9 to TRBJ2-5; 7 bases align to TRBD1. The V and J ends lost 5 bases and 5 bases, in that order; junction bases with no gene match: 8. Germline CDR1 and CDR2: SEHNR and FQNEAQ (reference sequence). CDR3 length: 14 residues. CDR3: CASSLDRVWETQYF. The CDR3 region has the DNA TGTGCCAGCAGCCTCGACAGGGTATGGGAGACCCAGTACTTC.

This clonotype has ten or more counts. The V and J genes are TRBV27 and TRBJ1-1; D unresolved. The germline V gene encodes CDR1 MNHEY and CDR2 SMNVEV (reference sequence). Deletions cut 6 bases from V and 1 base from J, with 9 bases between. The CDR3 extends over 13 amino acids. For the CDR3, the DNA is TGTGCCAGCAGCTACAGACAGAACACTGAAGCTTTCTTT. This encodes CASSYRQNTEAFF.

The rearrangement uses TRBV10-2 and TRBJ2-5, with D maybe TRBD2 (6 bases). Germline V CDR1 and CDR2: WSHSY, SAAADI. V lost 0 bases, J lost 4 bases, and 12 bases lay in between. The CDR3 runs 15 residues. The CDR3 DNA is TGCGCCAGCAGTGAGTCGACTAGGGGAAGAGAGACCCAGTACTTC. Its protein product is CASSESTRGRETQYF.

This clonotype has a count of ten or more. This rearrangement joins TRBV28 to TRBJ2-6; possible D gene TRBD2, 5 bases. Germline CDR1 reads MDHEN; CDR2 reads SYDVKM. The CDR3 length is 12 residues. V was cut by 7 bases and J by 4 bases, with 5 bases left in between. CDR3 in amino acids: CASTGGANVLTF. The CDR3 DNA reads TGTGCCAGCACGGGGGGGGCCAACGTCCTGACTTTC.

This clonotype appeared many times. The chain couples TRBV4-1 to TRBJ1-1; TRBD1 matches at 7 bases. Germline V gene lookup returns CDR1 MGHRA and CDR2 YSYEKL. V dropped 0 bases and J dropped 1; count of bases not matched to a gene: 11. This CDR3 contains 18 residues. The CDR3 nucleotides are TGCGCCAGCAGCCAAGAGAGGGCCCGGACAGGAACGAACACTGAAGCTTTCTTT. It is translated as CASSQERARTGTNTEAFF.

This clonotype was seen ten or more times. The J gene is TRBJ1-5, the V gene TRBV19, with TRBD1 matching over 7 bases. The CDR3 extends over 14 amino acids. The V and J ends lost 4 bases and 4 bases, in that order; junction bases with no gene match: 4. Germline-derived CDR1 and CDR2 are LNHDA and SQIVND (reference sequence). DNA for the CDR3: TGTGCCAGTAGTAGGCAACAGGGGAATCAGCCCCAGCATTTT. Amino acid sequence: CASSRQQGNQPQHF. The full variable domain, completed using reference TRBV19 and TRBJ1-5, is DGGITQSPKYLFRKEGQNVTLSCEQNLNHDAMYWYRQDPGQGLRLIYYSQIVNDFQKGDIAEGYSVSREKKESFPLTVTSAQKNPTAFYLCASSRQQGNQPQHFGDGTRLSIL.

This chain uses TRBV6-2 or TRBV6-3 with TRBJ1-1; D is undetermined. The CDR3 sequence is 16 residues long. Germline V gene sequence: CDR1 MNHEY, CDR2 SVGEGT. The ends were cut back, 6 bases at V and 0 bases at J, with 17 bases in the middle. The CDR3 spells CASSDAPGRMNTEAFF. The CDR3, as DNA: TGTGCCAGCAGCGACGCCCCCGGACGTATGAACACTGAAGCTTTCTTT.

The rearrangement uses TRBV6-2 or TRBV6-3 and TRBJ2-7; the match to TRBD1 covers 11 bases. Germline values: CDR1 MNHEY, CDR2 SVGEGT. This CDR3 contains 15 residues. V dropped 4 bases and J dropped 6; count of bases not matched to a gene: 8. The chain's CDR3 is CASSWTGGSRSEQYF. CDR3 DNA: TGTGCCAGCAGTTGGACAGGGGGCTCCCGCTCCGAGCAGTACTTC.

This clonotype appeared many times. The rearrangement joins TRBV28 to TRBJ1-1, with a possible D match to TRBD1 (5 bases). The CDR3 totals 15 residues. V lost 5 bases and J 6 bases, leaving 19 bases between the germline ends. Germline CDR1 and CDR2: MDHEN and SYDVKM. CDR3 bases: TGTGCCAGCAGTACAACGGGCCTGGGGGACGCTGAAGCTTTCTTT. This translates into CASSTTGLGDAEAFF. Using reference TRBV28 and TRBJ1-1 for the parts outside the CDR3, the full variable domain is DVKVTQSSRYLVKRTGEKVFLECVQDMDHENMFWYRQDPGLGLRLIYFSYDVKMKEKGDIPEGYSVSREKKERFSLILESASTNQTSMYLCASSTTGLGDAEAFFGQGTRLTVV.

This clonotype was recorded many times. The chain uses TRBV12-3 or TRBV12-4 and TRBJ2-5; 10 nucleotides align to TRBD2. The V gene end was trimmed by 3 bases and the J gene end by 5 bases; junction bases not matched to a gene: 6. This CDR3 contains 15 residues. The CDR3: CASSLSSGGTETQYF. Here the CDR3 DNA reads TGTGCCAGCAGTTTGAGTAGCGGGGGGACGGAGACCCAGTACTTC.